Listed below are T cell receptor beta chains from one sample, sequenced in a study of shared clonotypes between healthy human individuals. Some clones are missing from TCRdb's copy, which holds only in-frame ones; the method was immunoSEQ multiplex PCR. This table has over 2 million clones, around 96% appearing once. Sequenced sample: naive CD8+ T cells sorted from blood. These receptor sequences come from a man between 18 and 29 years old in good health. The CDR3 runs from the conserved cysteine through the conserved F or W. D genes are given only for firm matches. Clone size is shown for a subset of rows, as once, few, many or a class of expanded clone.

V	J	size	D	DNA	CDR3
TRBV28	TRBJ1-5	-	-	TGTGCCAGCAGCCCAACTCTCGGAAGCAATCAGCCCCAGCATTTT	CASSPTLGSNQPQHF
TRBV11-2	TRBJ2-1	-	-	TGTGCCAGCAGCTTAGATCCAGGAGGCAATGAGCAGTTCTTC	CASSLDPGGNEQFF
TRBV7-9	TRBJ2-7	-	-	TGTGCCAGCAGCTTTTATGGGGCCGCCTACGAGCAGTACTTC	CASSFYGAAYEQYF
TRBV19	TRBJ2-2	-	TRBD2	TGTGCCAGTAGTATCGGGCTAGCGGAGTACACCGGGGAGCTGTTTTTT	CASSIGLAEYTGELFF
TRBV27	TRBJ1-2	-	-	TGTGCCAGCAGTTTATCGCGGGGTCTCACTACTAACTATGGCTACACCTTC	CASSLSRGLTTNYGYTF
TRBV6-1	TRBJ1-3	-	-	TGTGCCAGCAGTGAAGCGTTAGCAGTTGGAAACACCATATATTTT	CASSEALAVGNTIYF
TRBV27	TRBJ2-3	-	TRBD2	TGTGCCAGCAGTTTTTACCCCAGGCTAGCGGGTCAGAAATCCACAGATACGCAGTATTTT	CASSFYPRLAGQKSTDTQYF
TRBV12-5	TRBJ2-7	few	TRBD1	TGTGCTAGTGGCCAGGGACAGGGGGGTTACGAGCAGTACTTC	CASGQGQGGYEQYF
TRBV6-5	TRBJ2-1	-	TRBD2	TGTGCCAGCACCCTCGGGCGGGAGGAGGGTGAGCAGTTCTTC	CASTLGREEGEQFF
TRBV4-1	TRBJ1-3	-	-	TGCGCCAGCAGCCAAGAACCAGTTCTAGGAAACACCATATATTTT	CASSQEPVLGNTIYF
TRBV7-2	TRBJ1-2	-	-	TGTGCCAGCAGCTTAACCTCCTATGGCTACACCTTC	CASSLTSYGYTF
TRBV25-1	TRBJ2-7	-	-	TGTGCCAGCAGTGAATACTACGAGCAGTACTTC	CASSEYYEQYF
TRBV5-1	TRBJ1-1	-	-	TGCGCCAGCAGCTTGGCTGGGACTTGGACTGAAGCTTTCTTT	CASSLAGTWTEAFF
TRBV13	TRBJ1-4	-	TRBD1	TGTGCCAGCAGCTCGACAGGGGAAGATGAAAAACTGTTTTTT	CASSSTGEDEKLFF
TRBV11-2	TRBJ1-5	few	-	TGTGCCAGCAGCCCCTCCGGTCCTGGGCAGCCCCAGCATTTT	CASSPSGPGQPQHF
TRBV6-1	TRBJ2-5	-	TRBD2	TGTGCCAGCACGGATCGGGGGGGCAAAGAGACCCAGTACTTC	CASTDRGGKETQYF
TRBV21-1	TRBJ1-6	-	-	TGTGCCAGCAGCAAAGGAGCCGTGAGCTCCTATAATTCACCCCTCCACTTT	CASSKGAVSSYNSPLHF
TRBV4-2	TRBJ1-5	-	-	TGTGCCAGCAGCCAAGACCTTGGGGGAGGCAATCAGCCCCAGCATTTT	CASSQDLGGGNQPQHF
TRBV9	TRBJ2-7	-	-	TGTGCCAGCAGCGTAGGATTACGGGACGGCTCCTACGAGCAGTACTTC	CASSVGLRDGSYEQYF
TRBV9	TRBJ2-5	-	-	TGTGCCAGCAGCGTAGGCGGTCGACAAGAGACCCAGTACTTC	CASSVGGRQETQYF
TRBV7-9	TRBJ2-7	-	-	TGTGCCAGCAGCTTAGGTACGGCTAACTCGTCCCCCTACGAGCAGTACTTC	CASSLGTANSSPYEQYF
TRBV7-9	TRBJ1-2	-	-	TGTGCCAGCAGCCCACCCCACCCAGGGGAAGGCTACACCTTC	CASSPPHPGEGYTF
TRBV9	TRBJ2-3	-	TRBD2	TGTGCCAGCAGTCCGGGGGGTGGCACAGATACGCAGTATTTT	CASSPGGGTDTQYF
TRBV29-1	TRBJ1-3	-	-	TGCAGCGTTGAAGATTTTGAGGCGGACTACTCTGGAAACACCATATATTTT	CSVEDFEADYSGNTIYF
TRBV6-1	TRBJ1-1	-	-	TGTGCCAGCAGTGAAGCGGTGGGTCTGAACACTGAAGCTTTCTTT	CASSEAVGLNTEAFF
TRBV27	TRBJ1-5	few	-	TGTGCCAGCAGTTCTCTTCTGGGGATGCGCAATCAGCCCCAGCATTTT	CASSSLLGMRNQPQHF
TRBV5-1	TRBJ2-7	-	TRBD2	TGCGCCAGCAGCTTGCCGGGGGGGAGCTACGAGCAGTACTTC	CASSLPGGSYEQYF
TRBV4-1	TRBJ2-7	-	-	TGCGCCAGCAGCCAAGATTGGAACGAGCAGTACTTC	CASSQDWNEQYF
TRBV7-8	TRBJ2-3	-	-	TGTGCCAGCAGCGCGCCCGACTTTGCGGGGAAATACACAGATACGCAGTATTTT	CASSAPDFAGKYTDTQYF
TRBV30	TRBJ1-3	few	TRBD1	TGTGCCTGGAGTGTACGGCTACAGGGGCCTGAATCCTCTGGAAACACCATATATTTT	CAWSVRLQGPESSGNTIYF
TRBV11-2	TRBJ2-4	-	TRBD2	TGTGCCAGCAGCTTAGCGGGAGGGCCACAGTACTTC	CASSLAGGPQYF
TRBV5-1	TRBJ2-7	-	TRBD1	TGCGCCAGCAGCACCCAACAGGGGGCCGACGAGCAGTACTTC	CASSTQQGADEQYF
TRBV29-1	TRBJ2-1	-	TRBD2	TGCAGCCCCCGATGGACTAGCGGGACCGATGAGCAGTTCTTC	CSPRWTSGTDEQFF
TRBV5-4	TRBJ2-1	-	-	TGTGCCAGCAGCTTGGATCTGGGTTACAATGAGCAGTTCTTC	CASSLDLGYNEQFF
TRBV2	TRBJ2-5	-	-	TGTGCCAGGACGTTAGATGGACTTCAAGAGACCCAGTACTTC	CARTLDGLQETQYF
TRBV5-1	TRBJ2-7	-	-	TGCGCCAGCAGCTTGGGATCGGCCTACGAGCAGTACTTC	CASSLGSAYEQYF
TRBV11-2	TRBJ2-3	once	TRBD2	TGTGCCAGCAGCTCCGATAGCGGGGGCAGCACAGATACGCAGTATTTT	CASSSDSGGSTDTQYF
TRBV4-1	TRBJ2-3	once	-	TGCGCCAGCAGCCAAGACGGGAGCCCAATAAGCACAGATACGCAGTATTTT	CASSQDGSPISTDTQYF
TRBV4-1	TRBJ1-2	-	-	TGCGCCAGCAGCATCGGTTCGGGGGGCTTAAACTATGGCTACACCTTC	CASSIGSGGLNYGYTF